This T cell receptor beta chain was retrieved from a study of OX40 agonist ivuxolimab in advanced cancers. Study-wide points: Some patients without response likewise showed low normalized clonal expansion.

Worth noting for this clone: Its antigen is as yet unknown.

The method was immunoSEQ multiplex PCR; TCRdb's version includes in-frame clones alone and lacks a portion of them. This repertoire shows tens of thousands of clones, roughly 89% found once; its top ten account for around 1.6%. Germline loops: CDR1 SEHNR, CDR2 FQNEAQ (reference sequence). With V trimmed by 1 base and J by 8 bases, 11 bases remained unmatched. CDR3 size: 16 residues. The material was CD4+ or CD8+ T cells sorted from blood, obtained in a trial of the OX40 agonist ivuxolimab. The chain couples TRBV7-9 to TRBJ2-1; 7 nucleotides align to TRBD2. This sequence originates from an adult with an advanced solid tumor such as melanoma, head and neck, liver or kidney cancer. This chain's CDR3 is CASSLGEGGFSDEQFF. In nucleotides, the CDR3 is TGTGCCAGCAGCTTAGGGGAGGGCGGCTTTTCGGATGAGCAGTTCTTC.